These T cell receptor beta chains were read from a single sample in a study of T-cell memory formation after mild COVID-19. Each CDR3 protein is one row after TCRdb ran MiXCR on the 5' RACE reads. The sample yields under 110,000 distinct CDR3 sequences, around 12% seen once. The specimen was PBMCs or a T cell subset sorted from them (not recorded which). The receptors were sampled from an adult woman who had mild COVID-19 (a few samples of this study predate the infection). Cell type and time point are not known. Both conserved end residues are part of each CDR3. The D gene is left open where the match is weak. Some rows have no size entry. The others give once, few or many, or a class for an expanded clone.

TRBJ2-7,NA,TRBV7-9,NA,TGTGCCAGCAGCTTTGGCGGGTTTTACGAGCAGTACTTC,CASSFGGFYEQYF
TRBJ2-5,NA,TRBV5-6,few,TGTGCCAGCAGCTTGGAGGTCGTCGCCTCGGAGACCCAGTACTTC,CASSLEVVASETQYF
TRBJ2-7,NA,TRBV5-5,NA,TGTGCCAGCAGCCAGGGGACGGTCGCCTACGAGCAGTACTTC,CASSQGTVAYEQYF
TRBJ1-5,TRBD1,TRBV9,NA,TGTGCCAGCAGCGGACAGGGGGATCTTAGAGGTTTGAGCAATCAGCCCCAGCATTTT,CASSGQGDLRGLSNQPQHF
TRBJ2-7,TRBD1,TRBV7-6,NA,TGTGCCAGCAGCCGGGCCGGGACAGGGGGCTACTACGAGCAGTACTTC,CASSRAGTGGYYEQYF
TRBJ1-1,NA,TRBV5-1,NA,TGCGCCAGCAGCTTAGAACCGAACACTGAAGCTTTCTTT,CASSLEPNTEAFF
TRBJ2-4,TRBD1,TRBV13,NA,TGTGCCAGCAGCTTGGAGACAGGGAAAGCCAAAAACATTCAGTACTTC,CASSLETGKAKNIQYF
TRBJ2-1,NA,TRBV11-3,NA,TGTGCCAGCAGCAGCCTCGGGACCCTCAATGAGCAGTTCTTC,CASSSLGTLNEQFF
TRBJ2-7,TRBD1,TRBV7-6,NA,TGTGCCAGCAGCCACCCCGGGACAGGGGGCGGGGAGCAGTACTTC,CASSHPGTGGGEQYF
TRBJ2-1,NA,TRBV4-3,few,TGCGCCAGCAGCCAAAGTAGCGGATACAATGAGCAGTTCTTC,CASSQSSGYNEQFF
TRBJ2-1,TRBD2,TRBV12-3/TRBV12-4,NA,TGTGCCAGCAGTTCCGGGACTAGCGATATCCAGTTCTTC,CASSSGTSDIQFF
TRBJ2-1,NA,TRBV19,few,TGTGCCAGTAGTATCGAGAGCTCCTACAATGAGCAGTTCTTC,CASSIESSYNEQFF
TRBJ1-2,NA,TRBV29-1,few,TGCAGCGTTCCCCTCCGAGGAGGCTACACCTTC,CSVPLRGGYTF
TRBJ2-7,NA,TRBV5-1,NA,TGCGCCAGCAGCCCCGACACTCCCTACGAGCAGTACTTC,CASSPDTPYEQYF
TRBJ2-1,NA,TRBV4-3,NA,TGCGCCAGCAGCCAAGACTTCCGGGACTACCCGACAGGGGAGCAGTTCTTC,CASSQDFRDYPTGEQFF
TRBJ1-1,TRBD1,TRBV12-3/TRBV12-4,NA,TGTGCCAGCAGTTTCTGGGACAGGGTCAACACTGAAGCTTTCTTT,CASSFWDRVNTEAFF
TRBJ2-3,NA,TRBV19,NA,TGTGCCAGTAGTATTTTTTCTAGCTCCACAGATACGCAGTATTTT,CASSIFSSSTDTQYF
TRBJ2-7,TRBD1,TRBV27,NA,TGTGCCAGCAGTTCCTACTACGAGGGGGCCTCCTACGAGCAGTACTTC,CASSSYYEGASYEQYF
TRBJ1-2,NA,TRBV6-1,NA,TGTGCCAGCAGTGAAACCCCCGGGGAGGGGGATGGCTACACCTTC,CASSETPGEGDGYTF
TRBJ1-4,NA,TRBV4-1,NA,TGCGCCAGCACCCGAAGGCAGGAGGAAAAACTGTTTTTT,CASTRRQEEKLFF
TRBJ1-1,NA,TRBV7-6,few,TGTGCCAGCAGCTCAATAAACCCAGGGTTCTCTGAAGCTTTCTTT,CASSSINPGFSEAFF
TRBJ2-1,TRBD1,TRBV12-3/TRBV12-4,NA,TGTGCCAGCAGTTGGGGACAGGGGGGAAATGAGCAGTTCTTC,CASSWGQGGNEQFF
TRBJ1-1,NA,TRBV11-2,many,TGTGCCAGCAGCCCCCCGGGACGCCTGAACACTGAAGCTTTCTTT,CASSPPGRLNTEAFF
TRBJ2-3,NA,TRBV7-2,few,TGTGCCAGCAGCTACTGGGGGAGCGTTAGCACAGATACGCAGTATTTT,CASSYWGSVSTDTQYF
TRBJ2-7,NA,TRBV7-9,few,TGTGCCAGCAGCGGGGGTCCCACCTACGAGCAGTACTTC,CASSGGPTYEQYF
TRBJ2-5,TRBD1,TRBV9,few,TGTGCCAGCAGCGTCGAAGGACAGGGGGCTGAGACCCAGTACTTC,CASSVEGQGAETQYF
TRBJ2-1,TRBD2,TRBV15,few,TGTGCCACCAGCGCGGGGCGGGAGTACAATGAGCAGTTCTTC,CATSAGREYNEQFF
TRBJ2-6,NA,TRBV12-3/TRBV12-4,few,TGTGCCAGCACCATGGGTTCTGGGGCCAACGTCCTGACTTTC,CASTMGSGANVLTF
TRBJ2-7,NA,TRBV20-1,NA,TGCAGTGCTAGAGGAGACACGGGCGAGCGATACGAGCAGTACTTC,CSARGDTGERYEQYF
TRBJ2-5,TRBD1,TRBV10-3,few,TGTGCCATCAGTGAGGGTGGGGAGACAGGGGTCCAAGAGACCCAGTACTTC,CAISEGGETGVQETQYF
TRBJ2-1,NA,TRBV5-5,NA,TGTGCCAGCAGCTTTTTTACGACACCGTCCTACAATGAGCAGTTCTTC,CASSFFTTPSYNEQFF
TRBJ2-7,TRBD1,TRBV27,few,TGTGCCAGCAGTTTATCTGGGACAGGGTGGAACGAGCAGTACTTC,CASSLSGTGWNEQYF
TRBJ2-3,NA,TRBV6-4,few,TGTGCCAGCAGTCAGGAGGGGGGAGAAACAGATACGCAGTATTTT,CASSQEGGETDTQYF
TRBJ2-3,TRBD1,TRBV4-2,NA,TGTGCCAGCAGCCAGGCCTGCTTGTCACAGGGGGCGAGTATGGGGCGTACAGATACGCAGTATTTT,CASSQACLSQGASMGRTDTQYF
TRBJ2-7,NA,TRBV6-1,many,TGTGCCAGCAGCCGAACGGGGCAGGGTACCGAGCAGTACTTC,CASSRTGQGTEQYF
TRBJ2-1,NA,TRBV30,few,TGTGCCTGGGATAGTAATAATGAGCAGTTCTTC,CAWDSNNEQFF
TRBJ2-1,TRBD2,TRBV27,many,TGTGCCAGCAGTTTCGGGACTAGCAGACACAATGAGCAGTTCTTC,CASSFGTSRHNEQFF
TRBJ2-1,NA,TRBV12-3/TRBV12-4,many,TGTGCCAGCAGTTCTTTTCCCGCCTCGGGCTCCTACAATGAGCAGTTCTTC,CASSSFPASGSYNEQFF
TRBJ2-5,NA,TRBV28,few,TGTGCCAGCAGTTCCCTCGAGGGTCAAGAGACCCAGTACTTC,CASSSLEGQETQYF
TRBJ1-4,TRBD1,TRBV11-2,NA,TGTGCCAGCAGCTCCCGGGACAGGGGTTATGAAAAACTGTTTTTT,CASSSRDRGYEKLFF